This T cell receptor beta chain was recovered during a study of shared clonotypes between healthy human individuals. This clone has a single count. CDR1 KGHSH and CDR2 LQKENI come from the germline V gene. The CDR3 loop spans 14 amino acids. V shed 1 base and J 5 bases; nucleotides not matched to a gene: 1. TCRdb keeps only in-frame clones here, not all; method: immunoSEQ multiplex PCR. Found here are approximately 530,000 clones, approximately 95% of them singletons; the top ten hold under 0.06%. Sample: naive CD4+ T cells sorted from blood. Subset reported: CD45RA+ positively selected. The TCR originated in a woman aged 25 to 45 in good health. The chain recombines TRBV18 with TRBJ2-3; 9 bases match TRBD1. The CDR3 spells CASSPRQGGDTQYF. The CDR3, as DNA: TGTGCCAGCTCACCACGACAGGGGGGAGATACGCAGTATTTT.